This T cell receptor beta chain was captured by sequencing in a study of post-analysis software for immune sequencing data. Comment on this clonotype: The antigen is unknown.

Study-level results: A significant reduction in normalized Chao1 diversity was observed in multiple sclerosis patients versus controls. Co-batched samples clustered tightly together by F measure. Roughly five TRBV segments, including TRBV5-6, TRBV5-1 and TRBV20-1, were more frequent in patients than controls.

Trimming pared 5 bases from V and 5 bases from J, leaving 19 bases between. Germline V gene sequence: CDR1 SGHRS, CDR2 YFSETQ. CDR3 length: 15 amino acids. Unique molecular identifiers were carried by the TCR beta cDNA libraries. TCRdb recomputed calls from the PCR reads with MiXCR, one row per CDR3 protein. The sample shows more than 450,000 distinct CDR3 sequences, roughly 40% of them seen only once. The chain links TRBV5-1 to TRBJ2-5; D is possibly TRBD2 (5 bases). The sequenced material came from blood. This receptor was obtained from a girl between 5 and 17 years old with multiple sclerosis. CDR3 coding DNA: TGCGCCAGCAGACCCGGCGGGTTTAGCGACGAGACCCAGTACTTC. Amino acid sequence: CASRPGGFSDETQYF.